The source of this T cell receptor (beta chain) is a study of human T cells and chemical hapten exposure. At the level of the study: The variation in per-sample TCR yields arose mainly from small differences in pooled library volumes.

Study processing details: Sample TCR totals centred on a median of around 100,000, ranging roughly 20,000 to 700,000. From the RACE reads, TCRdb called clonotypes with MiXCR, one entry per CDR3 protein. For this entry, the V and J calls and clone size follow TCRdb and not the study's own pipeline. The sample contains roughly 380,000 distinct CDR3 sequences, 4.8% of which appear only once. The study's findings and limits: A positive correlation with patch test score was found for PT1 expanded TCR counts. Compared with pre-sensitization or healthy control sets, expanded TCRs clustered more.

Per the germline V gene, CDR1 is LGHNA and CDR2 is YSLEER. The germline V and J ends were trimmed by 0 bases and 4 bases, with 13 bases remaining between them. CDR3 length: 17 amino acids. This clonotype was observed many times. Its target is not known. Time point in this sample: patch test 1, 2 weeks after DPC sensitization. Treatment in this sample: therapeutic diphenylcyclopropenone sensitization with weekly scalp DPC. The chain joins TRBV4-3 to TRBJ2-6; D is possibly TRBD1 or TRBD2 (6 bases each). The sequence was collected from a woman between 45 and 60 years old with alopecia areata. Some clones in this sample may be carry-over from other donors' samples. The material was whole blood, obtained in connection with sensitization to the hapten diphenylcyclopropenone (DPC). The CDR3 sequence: CASSQERRGVGANVLTF. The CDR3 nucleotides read TGCGCCAGCAGCCAAGAACGAAGGGGGGTCGGGGCCAACGTCCTGACTTTC.